The 18 T cell receptor beta chains reported below all come from one sample, sequenced in a study of monozygotic twins with inflammatory bowel disease. For each CDR3 protein, TCRdb gives one entry from its re-call of the 5' RACE reads, without DNA. This table holds about 210,000 distinct CDR3 sequences. The specimen was blood. These receptors all come from a human donor with ulcerative colitis or Crohn's disease, or a healthy co-twin of an affected twin (not recorded which).

This sequence joins TRBV20-1 and TRBJ2-7; absent DNA, TCRdb's TRBD1 call cannot be checked. The CDR3 extends over 14 amino acids. Germline assignment: CDR1 DFQATT and CDR2 SNEGSKA (reference sequence). CDR3 protein: CSARDLGENYEQYF.

The chain couples TRBV29-1 to TRBJ2-3; TCRdb indicates TRBD2, and absent DNA this call remains unverified. The CDR3 contains 12 residues. Germline assignment: CDR1 SQVTM and CDR2 ANQGSEA. This CDR3 reads CSVGGILDTQYF.

The chain employs TRBV5-5 and TRBJ2-1; as DNA is missing, the TRBD1 call by TCRdb cannot be tested. There are 14 residues in the CDR3. In germline, CDR1 is SGHKS, CDR2 YYEKEE (reference sequence). The CDR3 reads CASSWLGRDNEQFF.

The genes are TRBV12-2 and TRBJ1-6; the TRBD1 assignment by TCRdb is unverifiable without DNA. TRBV12-2 has pseudogene status. The length of the CDR3 is 15 residues. The CDR3 loop reads CASRIPRTMNSPLHF.

V is TRBV5-1 and J is TRBJ2-7; TCRdb names TRBD1, which stays unverified in the absence of DNA. CDR1 SGHRS and CDR2 YFSETQ come from the germline V gene. This CDR3 comprises 15 residues. The CDR3 sequence is CASSPDRGVSYEQYF.

V is TRBV5-1 and J is TRBJ2-1; the TRBD2 assignment by TCRdb is unverifiable without DNA. Looked up from germline, CDR1 is SGHRS and CDR2 is YFSETQ. The CDR3 spans 16 residues. CDR3 protein: CASSLRWRGGVHEQFF.

V gene TRBV18 combines with J gene TRBJ1-6; the TRBD1 assignment by TCRdb is unverifiable without DNA. There are 16 residues in the CDR3. Germline CDR1 is KGHSH and CDR2 is LQKENI. The CDR3: CASSPGKGQYNSPLHF.

This chain connects TRBV2 to TRBJ1-5; the TCRdb call, TRBD1, lacks DNA for checking. Germline V gene data show CDR1 as SNHLY and CDR2 as FYNNEI. The CDR3 has 14 residues. This CDR3 reads CASSSDGTWKPQHF.

The V call is TRBV6-5, the J call TRBJ1-1. The CDR3 totals 14 residues. The germline V gene encodes CDR1 MNHEY and CDR2 SVGAGI. Here the CDR3 reads CASSYRPSNTEAFF.

CDR3: CASSPGLAQYF. This sequence joins TRBV6-6 and TRBJ2-3; without DNA, the TCRdb call of TRBD2 cannot be checked. The CDR3 length is 11 residues. Germline assignment: CDR1 MNHNY and CDR2 SVGAGI (reference sequence).

The chain links TRBV6-1 to TRBJ1-5; absent DNA, TCRdb's TRBD1 call cannot be checked. The CDR3 spans 16 residues. Germline values: CDR1 MNHNS, CDR2 SASEGT. The CDR3: CASSPSGGHSNQPQHF.

The chain couples TRBV5-6 to TRBJ2-7; there is no DNA to check the TCRdb D call of TRBD1. The CDR3 is made up of 13 amino acids. The germline V gene encodes CDR1 SGHDT and CDR2 YYEEEE. This CDR3 is CASSSRQGLEQYF.

V and J are TRBV10-3 and TRBJ1-1. CDR1 and CDR2 (germline): ENHRY, SYGVKD. This CDR3 has 12 amino acids. The CDR3: CAISPTSGEAFF.

This rearrangement joins TRBV15 to TRBJ1-5; the TCRdb D gene call, TRBD1, has no DNA to confirm it. The germline V gene encodes CDR1 LNHNV and CDR2 YYDKDF (reference sequence). The CDR3 spans 15 residues. The CDR3 reads CATSIGTDSNQPQHF.

The V and J genes are TRBV12-3 or TRBV12-4 and TRBJ2-5. The CDR3 totals 15 residues. The CDR3 is CASSSTMDGMETQYF.

The gene calls are TRBV20-1 and TRBJ2-3; TCRdb's assignment of TRBD2 cannot be checked, as there is no DNA. Germline V lookup: CDR1 DFQATT, CDR2 SNEGSKA (reference sequence). This CDR3 has 13 residues. The chain's CDR3 is CSAPAGSTDTQYF.

The rearrangement uses TRBV6-1 and TRBJ1-2. The CDR3 covers 17 residues. The V gene's germline CDR1 is MNHNS and CDR2 SASEGT. The chain's CDR3 is CASSHSELRAGDYGYTF.

This rearrangement joins TRBV12-3 or TRBV12-4 to TRBJ2-7. This CDR3 contains 14 residues. The CDR3 loop reads CASSLAGPTYEQYF.